This T cell receptor beta chain emerged from a study of blood T cell repertoires in COVID-19. With 4 bases clipped from V and 6 bases from J, the junction kept 6 bases outside the gene matches. Per germline, CDR1 SEHNR and CDR2 FQNEAQ (reference sequence). This CDR3 has 15 residues. Sequenced by immunoSEQ multiplex PCR; TCRdb stores in-frame clones only, minus some. The sample shows about 82,000 clones, approximately 82% of them seen only once. This TCR came from a man aged 45 to 65 with active or convalescent COVID-19. This rearrangement joins TRBV7-9 to TRBJ1-5, with 10 bases identical to TRBD1. Material for sequencing was peripheral blood. This CDR3 is CASSSGTGAGQPQHF. CDR3 DNA sequence: TGTGCCAGCAGCTCCGGGACAGGGGCGGGTCAGCCCCAGCATTTT.